This T cell receptor beta chain derives from a study of blood T cell repertoires in COVID-19. Method: immunoSEQ multiplex PCR; TCRdb's copy keeps in-frame clones and lacks some. The sample includes about 140,000 clones, 80% of them seen just once. This CDR3 spans 13 amino acids. CDR1 and CDR2 (germline): SNHLY, FYNNEI. The V gene lost 7 bases and the J gene lost 6 bases, with 13 bases spanning the gap. Material for sequencing was peripheral blood. The receptor's source is a man between 65 and 79 years old who had recovered from COVID-19. This rearrangement joins TRBV2 to TRBJ2-1, with D perhaps matching TRBD2 (6 bases). CDR3 nucleotides: TGTGCCAGCACGGGGGAGTGGGTCAATGAGCAGTTCTTC. It translates to CASTGEWVNEQFF.